This T cell receptor beta chain was sequenced for a study of shared clonotypes between healthy human individuals. Study outcomes and limitations: Several donors shared about 4.5% of their naive CD4 clonotypes. Richness estimates generally favored naive over memory subsets. When compared with the clonotypes that were shared by all four sorted-subset donors, the non-shared clonotypes turned out to have lower generation probabilities.

About this clone itself: Its antigen is still unknown.

J was trimmed by 9 bases and V by 4 bases; bases with no gene match: 7. This CDR3 is 15 amino acids long. Germline loops: CDR1 MGHDK, CDR2 SYGVNS. Only Caucasian adults living in Nashville, Tennessee made up the donor group. Clones were read by immunoSEQ multiplex PCR, and TCRdb kept only the in-frame ones, dropping some. Of approximately 980,000 clones in the sample, over 60% were seen once. Material: memory CD4+ T cells sorted from blood. The sample's subset: CD45RA-negative fraction. The gene calls are TRBV25-1 and TRBJ1-6, with 9 positions matching TRBD1. The receptor was isolated from a young man in good health. The CDR3 DNA reads as TGTGCCAGCAGTGCCGGGACAGGGTCGAGTTCACCCCTCCACTTT. Translated: CASSAGTGSSSPLHF.